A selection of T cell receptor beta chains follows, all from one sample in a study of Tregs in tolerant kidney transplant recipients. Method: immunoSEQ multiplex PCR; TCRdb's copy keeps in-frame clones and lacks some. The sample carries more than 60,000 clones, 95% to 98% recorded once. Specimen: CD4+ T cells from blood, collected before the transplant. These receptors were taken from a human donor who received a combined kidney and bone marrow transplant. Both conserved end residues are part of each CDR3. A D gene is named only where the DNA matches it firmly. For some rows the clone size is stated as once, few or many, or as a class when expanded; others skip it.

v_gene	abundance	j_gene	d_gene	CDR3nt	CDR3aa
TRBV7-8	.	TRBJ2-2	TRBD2	TGTGCCAGCAGTCGCTCAGGACTAGCGAGGACCGGGGAGCTGTTTTTT	CASSRSGLARTGELFF
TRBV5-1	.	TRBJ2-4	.	TGCGCCAGCAGCTTGGGTCGGGAATTAGCCAAAAACATTCAGTACTTC	CASSLGRELAKNIQYF
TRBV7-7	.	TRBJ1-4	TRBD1	TGTGCCAGCAGCTTAGCCAGGGGGGAAAAACTGTTTTTT	CASSLARGEKLFF
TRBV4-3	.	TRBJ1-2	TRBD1	TGCGCCAGCAGCCGTACTGCGACCGGGACAGGGGACGGCTACACCTTC	CASSRTATGTGDGYTF
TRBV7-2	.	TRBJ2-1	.	TGTGCCAGCAGTAACCTTTGGGGGACAATTGCCTACAATGAGCAGTTCTTC	CASSNLWGTIAYNEQFF
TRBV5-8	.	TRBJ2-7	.	TGTGCCAGCAGCTCCGGTGAGCCTCACCTCTCCTACGAGCAGTACTTC	CASSSGEPHLSYEQYF
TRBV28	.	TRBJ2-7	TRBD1	TGTGCCAGCGGGACAGTCGTCTACGAGCAGTACTTC	CASGTVVYEQYF
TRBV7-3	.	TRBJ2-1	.	TGTGCCAGCAGCCCCCCCGGGAGATCTATTTACAATGAGCAGTTCTTC	CASSPPGRSIYNEQFF
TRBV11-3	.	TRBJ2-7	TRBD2	TGTGCCAGCAGCTTAGATAGCGGGAGAATAGTCTACGAGCAGTACTTC	CASSLDSGRIVYEQYF
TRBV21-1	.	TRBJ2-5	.	TGTGCCAGCATCAAGGGGCTCAGGACAGTTAAAGAGACCCAGTACTTC	CASIKGLRTVKETQYF
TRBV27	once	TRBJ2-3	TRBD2	TGTGCCAGCAACCGAATAGCGGGGAACACAGATACGCAGTATTTT	CASNRIAGNTDTQYF
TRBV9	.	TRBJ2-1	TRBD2	TGTGCCAGCAGCGACGGACTAGGGTCCTACAATGAGCAGTTCTTC	CASSDGLGSYNEQFF
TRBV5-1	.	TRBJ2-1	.	TGCGCCAGCAGCCCCCAGTACTCCAGGGGACGGTTGAATGAGCAGTTCTTC	CASSPQYSRGRLNEQFF
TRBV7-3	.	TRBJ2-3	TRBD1	TGTGCCAGCAGCCCGACAGGGGTGGATACGCAGTATTTT	CASSPTGVDTQYF
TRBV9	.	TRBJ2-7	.	TGTGCCAGCAGCCCTACGACAGGGGAGGGCGAGCAGTACTTC	CASSPTTGEGEQYF
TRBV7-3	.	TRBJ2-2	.	TGTGCCAGCAGCTTACTACCTAGAGAGGACACCGGGGAGCTGTTTTTT	CASSLLPREDTGELFF
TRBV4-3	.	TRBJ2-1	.	TGCGCCAGCAGCCCGATCGATGGCAGGTACAATGAGCAGTTCTTC	CASSPIDGRYNEQFF